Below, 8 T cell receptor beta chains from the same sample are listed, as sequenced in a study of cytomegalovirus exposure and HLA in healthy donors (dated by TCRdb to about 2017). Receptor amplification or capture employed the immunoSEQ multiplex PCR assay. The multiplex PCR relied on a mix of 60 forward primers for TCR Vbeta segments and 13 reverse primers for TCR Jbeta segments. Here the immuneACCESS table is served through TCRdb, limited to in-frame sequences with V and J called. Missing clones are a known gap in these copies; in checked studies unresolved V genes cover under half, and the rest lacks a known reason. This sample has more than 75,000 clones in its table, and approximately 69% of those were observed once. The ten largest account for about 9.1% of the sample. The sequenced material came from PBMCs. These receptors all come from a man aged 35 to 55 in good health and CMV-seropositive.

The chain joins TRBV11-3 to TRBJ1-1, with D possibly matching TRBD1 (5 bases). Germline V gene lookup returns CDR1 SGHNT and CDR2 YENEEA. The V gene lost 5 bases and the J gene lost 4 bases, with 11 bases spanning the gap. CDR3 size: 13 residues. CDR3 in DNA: TGTGCCAGCAGCCCCCGGGGGGGCACTGAAGCTTTCTTT. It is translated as CASSPRGGTEAFF.

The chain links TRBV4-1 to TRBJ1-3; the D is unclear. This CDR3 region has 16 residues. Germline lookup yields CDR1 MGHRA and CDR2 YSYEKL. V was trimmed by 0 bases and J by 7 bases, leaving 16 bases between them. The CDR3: CASSQERSVLDNTIYF. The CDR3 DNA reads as TGCGCCAGCAGCCAAGAGAGGTCTGTCCTGGATAACACCATATATTTT.

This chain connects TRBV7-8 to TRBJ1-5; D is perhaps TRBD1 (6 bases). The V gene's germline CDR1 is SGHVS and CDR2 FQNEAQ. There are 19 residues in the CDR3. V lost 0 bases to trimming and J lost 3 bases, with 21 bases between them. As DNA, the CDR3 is TGTGCCAGCAGCTTAGCGGGGGGGGACATTTGGTTCGTCAATCAGCCCCAGCATTTT. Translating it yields CASSLAGGDIWFVNQPQHF.

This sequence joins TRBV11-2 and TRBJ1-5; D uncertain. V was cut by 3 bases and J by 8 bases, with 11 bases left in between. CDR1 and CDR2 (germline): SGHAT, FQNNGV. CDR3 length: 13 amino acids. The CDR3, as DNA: TGTGCCAGCAGCTTCTCCCTAGGAGAGCCCCAGCATTTT. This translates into CASSFSLGEPQHF.

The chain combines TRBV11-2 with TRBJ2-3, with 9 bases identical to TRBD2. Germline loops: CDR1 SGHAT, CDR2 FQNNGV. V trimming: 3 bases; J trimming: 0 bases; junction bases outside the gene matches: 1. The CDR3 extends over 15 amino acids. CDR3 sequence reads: CASSFGLASTDTQYF. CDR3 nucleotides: TGTGCCAGCAGCTTTGGACTAGCGAGCACAGATACGCAGTATTTT. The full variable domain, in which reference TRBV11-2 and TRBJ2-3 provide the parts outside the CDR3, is EAGVAQSPRYKIIEKRQSVAFWCNPISGHATLYWYQQILGQGPKLLIQFQNNGVVDDSQLPKDRFSAERLKGVDSTLKIQPAKLEDSAVYLCASSFGLASTDTQYFGPGTRLTVL.

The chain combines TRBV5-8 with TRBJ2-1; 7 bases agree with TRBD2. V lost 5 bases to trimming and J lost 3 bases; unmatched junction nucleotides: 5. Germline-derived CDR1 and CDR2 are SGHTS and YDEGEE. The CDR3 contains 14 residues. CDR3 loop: CASRRLALYNEQFF. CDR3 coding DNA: TGTGCCAGCAGGAGACTAGCACTCTACAATGAGCAGTTCTTC.

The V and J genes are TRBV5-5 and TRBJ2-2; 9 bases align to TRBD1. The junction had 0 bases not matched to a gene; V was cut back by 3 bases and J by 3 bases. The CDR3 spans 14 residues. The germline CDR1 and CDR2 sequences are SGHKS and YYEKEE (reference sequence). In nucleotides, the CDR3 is TGTGCCAGCAGCTGGACAGGGGACACCGGGGAGCTGTTTTTT. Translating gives CASSWTGDTGELFF.

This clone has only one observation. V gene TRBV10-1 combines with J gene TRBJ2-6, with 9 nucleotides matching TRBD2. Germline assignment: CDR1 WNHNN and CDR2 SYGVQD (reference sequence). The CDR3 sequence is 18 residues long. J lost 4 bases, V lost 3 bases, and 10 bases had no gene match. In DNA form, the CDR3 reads TGCGCCAGCAGTGATGGGATTAGCGGGGGCCAGGGGGCCAACGTCCTGACTTTC. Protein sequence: CASSDGISGGQGANVLTF.